The rows below give T cell receptor beta chains drawn from one sample of a study of persistence of HIV-infected CD4 T cells. Sequencing was performed with immunoSEQ multiplex PCR; in TCRdb, only in-frame clones are kept and a portion is missing. The sample yields about 43,000 clones, about 84% seen once. No antigen has been assigned to these receptors. The sample consisted of CD4+ T cells sorted from PBMCs after roughly 18-hour stimulation, taken from a patient who received antiretroviral therapy. All receptors derive from an adult man with HIV who was CMV-seropositive. CDR3s include the opening cysteine and the closing phenylalanine or tryptophan. A D gene is named only where the DNA matches it firmly. Expanded clones get a size class; other rows say once, few or many, or leave the size out.

CDR3aa	CDR3nt	abundance	v_gene	j_gene	d_gene
CASSPGITTNEKLFF	TGCGCCAGCAGCCCCGGGATCACAACTAATGAAAAACTGTTTTTT	.	TRBV4-1	TRBJ1-4	.
CASSYDRGTEAFF	TGCGCCAGCAGCTACGACAGGGGCACTGAAGCTTTCTTT	.	TRBV5-1	TRBJ1-1	TRBD1
CACSGGLAGGIAKNIQYF	TGTGCCTGCTCTGGGGGACTAGCGGGTGGAATAGCCAAAAACATTCAGTACTTC	once	TRBV19	TRBJ2-4	TRBD2
CSASGGRETQYF	TGCAGTGCTAGTGGGGGCCGGGAGACCCAGTACTTC	.	TRBV20-1	TRBJ2-5	.
CAWRQGYEQYF	TGTGCCTGGAGACAGGGTTACGAGCAGTACTTC	few	TRBV30	TRBJ2-7	.
CASSRGVSGNTIYF	TGTGCCAGCAGTCGAGGGGTGTCTGGAAACACCATATATTTT	few	TRBV7-9	TRBJ1-3	.
CATSFSEGAVGETQYF	TGTGCCACCTCTTTTTCTGAGGGGGCAGTCGGAGAGACCCAGTACTTC	once	TRBV19	TRBJ2-5	TRBD1
CASTQRDRGRDTQYF	TGTGCCAGCACCCAACGGGACAGGGGACGAGATACGCAGTATTTT	.	TRBV6-5	TRBJ2-3	TRBD1
CASSLIQGYNEQFF	TGTGCCAGCAGCCTAATACAGGGGTACAATGAGCAGTTCTTC	.	TRBV7-6	TRBJ2-1	TRBD1
CAISESRTGRNEQFF	TGTGCCATCAGTGAGTCGAGGACAGGGCGCAATGAGCAGTTCTTC	few	TRBV10-3	TRBJ2-1	TRBD1
CASKSSGGSYNEQFF	TGTGCCAGCAAATCGTCAGGGGGCTCCTACAATGAGCAGTTCTTC	.	TRBV2	TRBJ2-1	TRBD1
CASSAGYNEQFF	TGTGCCAGCAGCGCCGGCTACAATGAGCAGTTCTTC	.	TRBV7-9	TRBJ2-1	.
CASSKSGSSYNEQFF	TGTGCCAGTAGTAAGAGCGGGAGCTCCTACAATGAGCAGTTCTTC	.	TRBV19	TRBJ2-1	TRBD2
CASSQFGDYGYTF	TGTGCCAGCAGCCAGTTCGGGGACTATGGCTACACCTTC	.	TRBV3-1/TRBV3-2	TRBJ1-2	.
CASSLGTLTSYEQYF	TGCGCCAGCAGCCTCGGGACATTGACTTCCTACGAGCAGTACTTC	.	TRBV4-1	TRBJ2-7	.
CASSNWETQYF	TGTGCCAGTAGTAATTGGGAGACCCAGTACTTC	.	TRBV19	TRBJ2-5	.
CASMRGIDTEAFF	TGCGCCAGCATGCGGGGAATTGACACTGAAGCTTTCTTT	.	TRBV10-2	TRBJ1-1	.
CASSLTSGGFTNYQETQYF	TGTGCCAGCAGCTTAACTAGCGGGGGGTTTACCAATTACCAAGAGACCCAGTACTTC	.	TRBV7-9	TRBJ2-5	TRBD2
CSAWTGYEQYF	TGCAGTGCTTGGACGGGGTACGAGCAGTACTTC	.	TRBV20-1	TRBJ2-7	.
CAISEYPGQNYEQYF	TGTGCCATCAGTGAATATCCGGGACAGAACTACGAGCAGTACTTC	few	TRBV10-3	TRBJ2-7	TRBD1
CASSDRDGRHF	TGTGCCAGCAGTGACAGGGACGGGAGGCATTTT	once	TRBV6-2/TRBV6-3	TRBJ1-5	TRBD1